The present T cell receptor beta chain was sequenced within a study of blood T cell repertoires in COVID-19. The CDR3 runs 13 residues. V shed 5 bases and J shed 1 base, with 8 bases lying between them. Using immunoSEQ multiplex PCR, the repertoire was profiled, and TCRdb retains in-frame clones only, with some absent. Of about 40,000 clones listed, over 80% were seen once; the top ten hold approximately 10%. Sequencing used peripheral blood. This TCR derives from a woman in her seventies with acute or convalescent COVID-19. The gene calls are TRBV12-3 or TRBV12-4 and TRBJ1-1, with D uncertain. CDR3 protein: CASSRARNTEAFF. For the CDR3, the DNA is TGTGCCAGCAGTCGCGCGAGGAACACTGAAGCTTTCTTT.